These 2 T cell receptor beta chains came from one sample sequenced in a study of blood T cell repertoires in COVID-19. Generated by immunoSEQ multiplex PCR, the TCRdb table keeps only in-frame clones and is missing some. The data hold 250,000 to 350,000 clones, with roughly 90% observed a single time. Sequences were obtained from peripheral blood. These receptors came from a woman aged 25-40 years with COVID-19, enrolled during active disease.

There are a few counts of this clone. CDR3 nucleotide sequence: TGTGCCAGCAGTGACAGGGGTAACTATGGCTACACCTTC. Translating it yields CASSDRGNYGYTF. This rearrangement joins TRBV27 to TRBJ1-2; 8 nucleotides line up with TRBD1. The CDR3 is made up of 13 amino acids. Trimming cost V 5 bases and J 1 base; bases outside gene matches: 0. Germline CDR1 reads MNHEY; CDR2 reads SMNVEV (reference sequence).

V gene TRBV19 combines with J gene TRBJ2-5; tentatively, D is TRBD1 (5 bases). The germline V gene has CDR1 LNHDA and CDR2 SQIVND (reference sequence). Trimming took 8 bases from V and 5 from J, leaving 9 bases between them. The CDR3 consists of 11 residues. The chain's CDR3 is CASLWGETQYF. The CDR3, as DNA: TGTGCCAGTCTTTGGGGCGAGACCCAGTACTTC.